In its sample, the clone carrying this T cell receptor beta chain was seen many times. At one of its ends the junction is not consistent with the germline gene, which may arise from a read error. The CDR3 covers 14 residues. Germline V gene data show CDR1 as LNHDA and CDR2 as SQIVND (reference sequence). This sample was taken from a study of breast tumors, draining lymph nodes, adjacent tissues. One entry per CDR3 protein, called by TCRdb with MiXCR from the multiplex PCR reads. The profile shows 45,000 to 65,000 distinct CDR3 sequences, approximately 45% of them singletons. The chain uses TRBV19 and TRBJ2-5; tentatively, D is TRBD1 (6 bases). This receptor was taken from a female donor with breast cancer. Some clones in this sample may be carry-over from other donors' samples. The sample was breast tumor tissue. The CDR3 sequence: CASSVDRTREAQYF. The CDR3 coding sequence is TGTGCCAGTAGTGTTGACAGGACAAGAGAGGCCCAGTACTTC.